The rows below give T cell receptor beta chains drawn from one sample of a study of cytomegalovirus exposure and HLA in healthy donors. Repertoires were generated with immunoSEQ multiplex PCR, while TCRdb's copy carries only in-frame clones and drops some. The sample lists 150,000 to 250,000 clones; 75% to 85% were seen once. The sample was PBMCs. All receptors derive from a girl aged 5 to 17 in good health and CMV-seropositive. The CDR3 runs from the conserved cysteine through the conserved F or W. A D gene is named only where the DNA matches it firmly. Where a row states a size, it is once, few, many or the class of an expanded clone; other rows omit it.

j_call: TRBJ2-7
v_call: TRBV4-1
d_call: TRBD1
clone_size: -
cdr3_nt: TGCGCCAGCAGCCAAGTACAGGGGGCCTACGAGCAGTACTTC
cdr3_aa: CASSQVQGAYEQYF

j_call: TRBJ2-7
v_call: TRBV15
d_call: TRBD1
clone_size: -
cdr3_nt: TGTGCCACCCACACGGACAGGGGGCCCCCCTACGAGCAGTACTTC
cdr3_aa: CATHTDRGPPYEQYF

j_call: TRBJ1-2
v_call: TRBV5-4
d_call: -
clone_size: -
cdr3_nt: TGTGCCAGCAGCCCGGACTCCTGGTTTGGCTACACCTTC
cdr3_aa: CASSPDSWFGYTF

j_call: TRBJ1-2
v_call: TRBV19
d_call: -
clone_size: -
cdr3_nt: TGTGCCAGTAGTATCCCCGACAGGTATGGCTACACCTTC
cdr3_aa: CASSIPDRYGYTF

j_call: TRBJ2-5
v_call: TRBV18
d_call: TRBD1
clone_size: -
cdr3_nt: TGTGCCAGCTCACCGGGACAGCAAGAGACCCAGTACTTC
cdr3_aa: CASSPGQQETQYF

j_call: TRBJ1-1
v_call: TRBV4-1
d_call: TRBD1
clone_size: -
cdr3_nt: TGCGCCAGCAGCCACCGGACATCGGACAGGATGAACACTGAAGCTTTCTTT
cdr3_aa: CASSHRTSDRMNTEAFF

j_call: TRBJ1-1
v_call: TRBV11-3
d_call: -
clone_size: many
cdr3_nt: TGTGCCAGCAGCTTAGATGGCAGGGAGGGGAGCACTGAAGCTTTCTTT
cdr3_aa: CASSLDGREGSTEAFF

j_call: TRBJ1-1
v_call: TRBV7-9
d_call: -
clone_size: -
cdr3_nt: TGTGCCAGCAGGGGGAGGGGGAAGTCCACTGAAGCTTTCTTT
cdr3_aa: CASRGRGKSTEAFF

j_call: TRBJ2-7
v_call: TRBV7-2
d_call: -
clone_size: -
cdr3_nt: TGTGCCAGCAGCTTAGTTTCAGGGGCAGGCGAGCAGTACTTC
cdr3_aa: CASSLVSGAGEQYF

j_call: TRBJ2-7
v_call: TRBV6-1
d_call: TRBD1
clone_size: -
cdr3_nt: TGTGCCACTAAGACAGGGGCCTACGAGCAGTACTTC
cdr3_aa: CATKTGAYEQYF

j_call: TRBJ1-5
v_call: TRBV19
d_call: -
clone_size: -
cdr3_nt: TGTGCCAGTAGTATAAGGGGTTTCGACAATCAGCCCCAGCATTTT
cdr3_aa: CASSIRGFDNQPQHF

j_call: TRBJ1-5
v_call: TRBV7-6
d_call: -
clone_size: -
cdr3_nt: TGTGCCAGCATAGGAGGGTTGTGGAACAATCAGCCCCAGCATTTT
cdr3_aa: CASIGGLWNNQPQHF

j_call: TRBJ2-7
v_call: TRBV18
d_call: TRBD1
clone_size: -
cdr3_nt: TGTGCCAGCTCACCAGGGACAGGGAGTTACGAGCAGTACTTC
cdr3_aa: CASSPGTGSYEQYF

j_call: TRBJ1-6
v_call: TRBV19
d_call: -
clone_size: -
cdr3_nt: TGTGCCAGTAGTACCACAGGGACGACCGGACCCCTCCACTTT
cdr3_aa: CASSTTGTTGPLHF

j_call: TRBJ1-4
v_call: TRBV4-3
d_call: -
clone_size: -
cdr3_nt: TGCGCCAGCAGCCAAGTCCAGGCCCGGGAAAAACTGTTTTTT
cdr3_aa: CASSQVQAREKLFF

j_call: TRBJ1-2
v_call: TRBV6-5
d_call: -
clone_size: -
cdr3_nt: TGTGCCAGCAGTCACCGGGAGAACTATGGCTACACCTTC
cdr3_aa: CASSHRENYGYTF

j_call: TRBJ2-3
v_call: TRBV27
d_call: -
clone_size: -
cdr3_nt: TGTGCCAGCAGTGCGGCTCGGGGGACGGGGAGAAGTTTTACAGATACGCAGTATTTT
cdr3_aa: CASSAARGTGRSFTDTQYF

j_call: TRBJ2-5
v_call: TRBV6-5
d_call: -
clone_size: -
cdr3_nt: TGTGCCAGCAGTTACTCCGCGTTACTAGGAGGGGAGACCCAGTACTTC
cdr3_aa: CASSYSALLGGETQYF

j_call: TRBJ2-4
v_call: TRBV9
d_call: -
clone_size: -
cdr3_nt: TGTGCCAGCAGCCTGGGGGGAGCCAAAAACATTCAGTACTTC
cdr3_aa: CASSLGGAKNIQYF

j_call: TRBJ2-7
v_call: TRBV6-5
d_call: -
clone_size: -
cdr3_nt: TGTGCCAGCAGTTTAACGACAGGTTACGAGCAGTACTTC
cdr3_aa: CASSLTTGYEQYF

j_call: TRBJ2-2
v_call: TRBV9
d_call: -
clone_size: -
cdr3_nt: TGTGCCAGCAGCGTAGCTCCCACCGGGGAGCTGTTTTTT
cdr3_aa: CASSVAPTGELFF

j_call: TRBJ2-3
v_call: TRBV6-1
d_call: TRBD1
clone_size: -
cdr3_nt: TGTGCCAGCCTTAAAGACAGGGGGAGCACAGATACGCAGTATTTT
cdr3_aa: CASLKDRGSTDTQYF

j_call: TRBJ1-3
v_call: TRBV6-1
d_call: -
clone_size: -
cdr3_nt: TGTGCCAGCAGTGAATCACGGGGAAACACCATATATTTT
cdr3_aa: CASSESRGNTIYF

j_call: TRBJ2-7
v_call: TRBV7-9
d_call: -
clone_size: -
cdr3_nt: TGTGCCAGCAGCTTAAGACAGAGCTACGAGCAGTACTTC
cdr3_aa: CASSLRQSYEQYF

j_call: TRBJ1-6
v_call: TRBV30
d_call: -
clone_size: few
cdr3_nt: TGTGCCTCTGATCTTGCGGACTGGAGCTCCTATAATTCACCCCTCCACTTT
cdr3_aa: CASDLADWSSYNSPLHF

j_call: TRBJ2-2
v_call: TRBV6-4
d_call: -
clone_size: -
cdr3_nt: TGTGCCAGCAAAGGGGGGGAGGGCTGGTCGGGCACCGGGGAGCTGTTTTTT
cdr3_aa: CASKGGEGWSGTGELFF

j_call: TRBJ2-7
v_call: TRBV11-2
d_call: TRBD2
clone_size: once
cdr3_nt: TGTGCCAGCAGCCCGACTAGCGGGGGCTACGAGCAGTACTTC
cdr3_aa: CASSPTSGGYEQYF

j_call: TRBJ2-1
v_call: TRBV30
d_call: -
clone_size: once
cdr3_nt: TGTGCCTGGAAAGGGGGGGCGGGGAATGAGCAGTTCTTC
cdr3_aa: CAWKGGAGNEQFF

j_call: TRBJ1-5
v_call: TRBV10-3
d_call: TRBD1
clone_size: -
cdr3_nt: TGTGCCATCAGTGGTGGGACAGGGCATCAGCCCCAGCATTTT
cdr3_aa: CAISGGTGHQPQHF

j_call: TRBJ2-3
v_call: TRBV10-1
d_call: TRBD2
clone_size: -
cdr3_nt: TGCGCCAGCAGTGAGGGACTAGCGGGGGTTACAGATACGCAGTATTTT
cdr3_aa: CASSEGLAGVTDTQYF

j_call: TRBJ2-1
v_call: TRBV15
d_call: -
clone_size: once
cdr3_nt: TGTGCCACCAGCAGAGATCTGCTCTTGGGGGGTGTGTACAATGAGCAGTTCTTC
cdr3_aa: CATSRDLLLGGVYNEQFF

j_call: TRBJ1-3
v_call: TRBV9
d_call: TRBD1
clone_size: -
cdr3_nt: TGTGCCAGCAGCGTACAGGGGGCGAACACCATATATTTT
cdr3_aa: CASSVQGANTIYF

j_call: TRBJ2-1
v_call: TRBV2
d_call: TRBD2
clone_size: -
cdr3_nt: TGTGCCAGCAGTGAAGAGCTAGCGGGGGGCAATGAGCAGTTCTTC
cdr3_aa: CASSEELAGGNEQFF

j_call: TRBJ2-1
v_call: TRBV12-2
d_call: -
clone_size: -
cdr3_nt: TGTGCAAGTCGCTTGGAGCCCCTAGCGGGGGGCCACAATGAGCAGTTCTTC
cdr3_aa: CASRLEPLAGGHNEQFF

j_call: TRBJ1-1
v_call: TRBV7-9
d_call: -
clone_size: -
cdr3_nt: TGTGCCAGCAGCGTGACAGGGAACACTGAAGCTTTCTTT
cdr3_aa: CASSVTGNTEAFF

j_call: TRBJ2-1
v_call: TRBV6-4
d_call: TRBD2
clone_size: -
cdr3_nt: TGTGCCAGCAGTGATAAAAGCGGGGGCGGCTCTGAGCAGTTCTTC
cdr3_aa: CASSDKSGGGSEQFF